The TCR beta chain described here comes from a study of identical twins. Everyone who donated was a healthy Caucasian. After template switching added a universal primer site, the resulting cDNA carried unique molecular identifiers. TCRdb reanalysed the 5' RACE reads using MiXCR and keeps one entry per CDR3 protein. This sample carries around 280,000 distinct CDR3 sequences, 6.5% to 9.5% of them seen once, and the ten largest clones take 2% to 2.5%. Study-level findings and limits: Abundant beta clonotypes from cord blood had fewer insertions, unlike memory repertoires, which showed none.

A few counts support this clonotype. Antigen: not known. This sample also belongs to another study, concerning yellow fever vaccine responses in identical twins.

This clonotype originated in a woman under 30 in good health. Sequencing was performed on memory (CD45RO+) T cells sorted from blood.

The CDR3 bases are TGTGCCAGCAGCAGGACAGGGAAAGTTAATGAGCAGTTCTTC. Its translation: CASSRTGKVNEQFF. The chain carries TRBV3-1 and TRBJ2-1; TRBD1 matches at 8 bases. V trimming: 5 bases; J trimming: 7 bases; junction bases outside the gene matches: 7. The CDR3 runs 14 residues. Germline V gene data show CDR1 as LGHDT and CDR2 as YNNKEL (reference sequence).